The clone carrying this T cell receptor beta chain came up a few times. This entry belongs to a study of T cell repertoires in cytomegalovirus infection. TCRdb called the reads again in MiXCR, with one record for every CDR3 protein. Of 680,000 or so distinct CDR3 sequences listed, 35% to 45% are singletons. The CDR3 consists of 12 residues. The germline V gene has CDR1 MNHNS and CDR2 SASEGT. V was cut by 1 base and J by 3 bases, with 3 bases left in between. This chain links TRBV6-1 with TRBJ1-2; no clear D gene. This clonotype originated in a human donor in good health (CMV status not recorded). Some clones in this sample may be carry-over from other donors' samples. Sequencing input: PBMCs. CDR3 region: CASSEEHYGYTF. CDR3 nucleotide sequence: TGTGCCAGCAGTGAAGAGCACTATGGCTACACCTTC.